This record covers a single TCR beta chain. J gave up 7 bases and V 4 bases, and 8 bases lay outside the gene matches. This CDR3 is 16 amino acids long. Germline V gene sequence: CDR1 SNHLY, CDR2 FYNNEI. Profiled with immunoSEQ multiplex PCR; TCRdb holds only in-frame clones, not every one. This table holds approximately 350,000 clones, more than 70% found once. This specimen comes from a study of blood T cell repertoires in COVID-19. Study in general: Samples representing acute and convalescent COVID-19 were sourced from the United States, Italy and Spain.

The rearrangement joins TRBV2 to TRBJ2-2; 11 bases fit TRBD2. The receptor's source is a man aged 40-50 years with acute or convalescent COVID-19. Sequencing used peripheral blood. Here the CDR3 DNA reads TGTGCCAGCAGTGGCGATAGCGGGAGGGTGATCGGGGAGCTGTTTTTT. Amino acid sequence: CASSGDSGRVIGELFF.